This T cell receptor beta chain was sequenced in a study of CD8+ T cells in alopecia areata. A few counts support this clone. Deletions cut 3 bases from V and 3 bases from J, with 4 bases between. Per the germline V gene, CDR1 is SGHDT and CDR2 is YYEEEE. CDR3 length: 12 residues. Extraction and reverse transcription of RNA yielded cDNA as the sequencing template. Some clones are missing from TCRdb's copy, which holds only in-frame ones; the method was immunoSEQ multiplex PCR. The sample yields approximately 63,000 clones, approximately 61% seen once. The gene calls are TRBV5-6 and TRBJ1-5; no firm D call. This clonotype originated in a human donor with alopecia areata. The source material was CD8+ T cells sorted from blood, sampled at week 0. The CDR3 region has the DNA TGTGCCAGCAGCTCCTACAATCAGCCCCAGCATTTT. This gives the protein CASSSYNQPQHF. Together with reference TRBV5-6 and TRBJ1-5, the CDR3 gives the full variable domain: DAGVTQSPTHLIKTRGQQVTLRCSPKSGHDTVSWYQQALGQGPQFIFQYYEEEERQRGNFPDRFSGHQFPNYSSELNVNALLLGDSALYLCASSSYNQPQHFGDGTRLSIL.